One sample yielded the 3 T cell receptor beta chains listed below, sequenced in a study of cytomegalovirus exposure and HLA in healthy donors. The study ran its PCR with 60 Vbeta and 13 Jbeta primers. Generated by immunoSEQ multiplex PCR, the TCRdb table keeps only in-frame clones and is missing some. The table includes about 120,000 clones, roughly 80% detected once. The material sequenced was PBMCs. All receptors come from a man between 18 and 35 years old in good health and CMV-seronegative.

The chain employs TRBV5-1 and TRBJ1-3; the D is unclear. Germline V gene lookup returns CDR1 SGHRS and CDR2 YFSETQ. There are 15 residues in the CDR3. The germline V and J ends were trimmed by 1 base and 2 bases, with 10 bases remaining between them. CDR3 amino acids: CASSLKGETGNTIYF. The CDR3 coding sequence is TGCGCCAGCAGCTTGAAGGGAGAAACTGGAAACACCATATATTTT. The full variable domain, in which reference TRBV5-1 and TRBJ1-3 provide the parts outside the CDR3, is KAGVTQTPRYLIKTRGQQVTLSCSPISGHRSVSWYQQTPGQGLQFLFEYFSETQRNKGNFPGRFSGRQFSNSRSEMNVSTLELGDSALYLCASSLKGETGNTIYFGEGSWLTVV.

The V call is TRBV6-5, the J call TRBJ1-1, with D possibly TRBD1 on 5 matching bases. V shed 7 bases and J shed 0 bases, with 12 bases lying between them. The CDR3 contains 14 residues. CDR1 and CDR2 (germline): MNHEY, SVGAGI. CDR3 in amino acids: CASTRDSVNTEAFF. CDR3 bases: TGTGCCAGCACCCGGGACTCCGTGAACACTGAAGCTTTCTTT.

The chain joins TRBV2 to TRBJ1-1, with 8 bases that match TRBD1. The trim removed 7 bases at V and 7 bases at J, leaving 14 bases unmatched. CDR3 length: 15 residues. From germline, CDR1 is SNHLY and CDR2 FYNNEI. The CDR3 spells CASTHISQGASEAFF. CDR3 bases: TGTGCCAGCACCCATATATCTCAGGGGGCAAGTGAAGCTTTCTTT.